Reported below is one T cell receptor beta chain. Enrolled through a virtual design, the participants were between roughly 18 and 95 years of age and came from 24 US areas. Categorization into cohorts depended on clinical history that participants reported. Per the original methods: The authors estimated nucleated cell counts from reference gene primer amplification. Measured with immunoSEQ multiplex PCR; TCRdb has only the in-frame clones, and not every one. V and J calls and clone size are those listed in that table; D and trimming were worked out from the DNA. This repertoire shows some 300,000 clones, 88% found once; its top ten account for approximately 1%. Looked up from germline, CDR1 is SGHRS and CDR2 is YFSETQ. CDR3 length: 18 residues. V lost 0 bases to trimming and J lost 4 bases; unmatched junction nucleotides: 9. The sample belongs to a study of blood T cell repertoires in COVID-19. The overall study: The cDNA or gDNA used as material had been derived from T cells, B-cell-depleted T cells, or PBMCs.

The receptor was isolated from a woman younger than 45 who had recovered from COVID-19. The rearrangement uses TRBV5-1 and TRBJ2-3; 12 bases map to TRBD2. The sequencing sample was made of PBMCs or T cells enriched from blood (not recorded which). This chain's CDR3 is CASSLAASGRVYADTQYF. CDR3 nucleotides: TGCGCCAGCAGCTTGGCGGCTAGCGGGAGGGTTTATGCAGATACGCAGTATTTT.